A selection of T cell receptor beta chains follows, all from one sample in a study of regulatory T cells in long-lasting Graves disease. TCRdb ran MiXCR on the multiplex PCR reads and lists one entry per CDR3 protein. The sample has 400,000 to 500,000 distinct CDR3 sequences, about 20% seen once. The starting material was peripheral blood mononuclear cells (PBMCs), obtained when the disease was refractory, from a patient treated with antithyroid drugs. The source of these receptors is a female donor with Graves disease. CDR3s include the opening cysteine and the closing phenylalanine or tryptophan. D genes are given only for firm matches. Rows may omit the clone size; those that give it use once, few, many or a size class.

DNA | CDR3 | V | size | D | J
TGTGCCAGCAAGGGGGTTAAGATAACCGGGGAGCTGTTTTTT | CASKGVKITGELFF | TRBV7-6 | - | - | TRBJ2-2
TGCGCCAGCAGCCGGGGCGCGGGTAACTACGAGCAGTACTTC | CASSRGAGNYEQYF | TRBV4-1 | - | - | TRBJ2-7
TGCAGCGTTGAAGAAGACAGGGGGCCCTCCTACGAGCAGTACTTC | CSVEEDRGPSYEQYF | TRBV29-1 | few | TRBD1 | TRBJ2-7
TGTGCCAGCAGTTACTCCCGGGGGGCCGGCTACGAGCAGTACTTC | CASSYSRGAGYEQYF | TRBV6-9 | few | - | TRBJ2-7
TGTGCCAGCAGTCAAAGGGCGAATCAAGAGACCCAGTACTTC | CASSQRANQETQYF | TRBV6-1 | many | - | TRBJ2-5
TGTGCCAGCAGCCAAGGCGGGTTAAAAGCTTTCTTT | CASSQGGLKAFF | TRBV14 | few | - | TRBJ1-1
TGTGCCTGGAGTGTATCTGGGGCCGGCGGTAATTCACCCCTCCACTTT | CAWSVSGAGGNSPLHF | TRBV30 | few | - | TRBJ1-6
TGTGCCAGCAGTTTACCGGTAATGAACACTGAAGCTTTCTTT | CASSLPVMNTEAFF | TRBV28 | many | - | TRBJ1-1
TGTGCCAGCTCGCTGACTCAGGAGACCTACGAGCAGTACTTC | CASSLTQETYEQYF | TRBV18 | - | - | TRBJ2-7
TGCAGTGCTAGGGTGGCGGGCGAGCAGTACTTC | CSARVAGEQYF | TRBV20-1 | few | - | TRBJ2-7
TGTGCCAGCAGACCTAGAACAGCCGGTAACACTGAAGCTTTCTTT | CASRPRTAGNTEAFF | TRBV11-1 | many | - | TRBJ1-1
TGTGCCAGCAGTCCCTGGGGGTATGGCTACACCTTC | CASSPWGYGYTF | TRBV13 | many | - | TRBJ1-2
TGTGCCAGTAGTATGGTACAGCCCCACGCCTCGCTGTTTTTT | CASSMVQPHASLFF | TRBV19 | few | - | TRBJ2-2
TGTGCCAGCAGCCAACCGGGACTAGCGAGATACAATGAGCAGTTCTTC | CASSQPGLARYNEQFF | TRBV11-2 | once | TRBD2 | TRBJ2-1
TGTGCCAGCAGGATAGCGGGGCCCTCCTACAATGAGCAGTTCTTC | CASRIAGPSYNEQFF | TRBV5-4 | - | TRBD2 | TRBJ2-1
TGCAGTGCTAGAGATTGGCGGAGAAGGACAGAACAAGAGACCCAGTACTTC | CSARDWRRRTEQETQYF | TRBV20-1 | - | - | TRBJ2-5
TGTGCCAGCAGTTACGGGCAGGGGGCGGTCTACGAGCAGTACTTC | CASSYGQGAVYEQYF | TRBV6-2/TRBV6-3 | many | TRBD1 | TRBJ2-7
TGTGCCAGCAGCCAAGCTACAGGAAACACCATATATTTT | CASSQATGNTIYF | TRBV3-1 | - | - | TRBJ1-3
TGTGCCAGCAGTTTAAGGGGACAGGGAAGGATGATTGGGGACGCTTTCTTT | CASSLRGQGRMIGDAFF | TRBV27 | - | TRBD1 | TRBJ1-1
TGTGCCAGTAGGACAAACAGAGGGGGGAACACTGAAGCTTTCTTT | CASRTNRGGNTEAFF | TRBV19 | - | - | TRBJ1-1
TGCAGTGCTAGTATTATAGGGTCCTACGAGCAGTACTTC | CSASIIGSYEQYF | TRBV20-1 | - | - | TRBJ2-7
TGCAGCGTCCCCGACATACTCCAAGAGACCCAGTACTTC | CSVPDILQETQYF | TRBV29-1 | many | - | TRBJ2-5
TGTGCCAGCAGCTTGGGGGCTATTATGTTGCAGGGGCCGAACACCGGGGAGCTGTTTTTT | CASSLGAIMLQGPNTGELFF | TRBV5-5 | few | - | TRBJ2-2
TGCAGCGCCCTGGCGGCGAGTACCGGGGAGCTGTTTTTT | CSALAASTGELFF | TRBV29-1 | few | - | TRBJ2-2
TGTGCCAGCAGTCCCGGGGTTAAAGCTTTCTTT | CASSPGVKAFF | TRBV12-3/TRBV12-4 | few | - | TRBJ1-1
TGTGCCAGCAGTTTAATTCATAACGAGCAGTACTTC | CASSLIHNEQYF | TRBV28 | many | - | TRBJ2-7
TGTGCCAGCAGTTTATACTTTCAATTAAGCTCCTACAATGAGCAGTTCTTC | CASSLYFQLSSYNEQFF | TRBV27 | few | - | TRBJ2-1
TGTGCCAGCAGTCTCCCAGGAGGGAGGAGGCCCTACGAGCAGTACTTC | CASSLPGGRRPYEQYF | TRBV12-3/TRBV12-4 | few | - | TRBJ2-7
TGTGCCAGCAGCTCCTCAGGGGCTAGTGCTGGAAACACCATATATTTT | CASSSSGASAGNTIYF | TRBV7-9 | once | - | TRBJ1-3